These 29 T cell receptor beta chains share one sample of origin, sequenced in a study of T cells expressing NK-cell markers. After re-calling the 5' RACE reads, TCRdb lists one entry per CDR3 protein, DNA absent. Seen in this sample are around 280,000 distinct CDR3 sequences; the ten most common clones hold approximately 0.41%. Sample: blood T cells: a sorted CD56 or NKG2C T cell subset, CD4+ or CD8+ T cells, or bulk PBMC T cells (not recorded which). The source is a young man in good health.

The rearrangement joins TRBV11-2 to TRBJ2-1; as DNA is missing, the TRBD1 call by TCRdb cannot be tested. Per the germline V gene, CDR1 is SGHAT and CDR2 is FQNNGV. The CDR3 length is 14 residues. The CDR3 loop reads CASRTGTVSDEQFF.

V and J are TRBV20-1 and TRBJ1-5; TCRdb designates TRBD1, a call that cannot be tested without DNA. The CDR3 spans 21 residues. Per germline, CDR1 DFQATT and CDR2 SNEGSKA (reference sequence). CDR3 protein: CSARDQNRDRGLIGSNQPQHF.

J is TRBJ2-1 and V is TRBV12-3 or TRBV12-4; lacking DNA, the TRBD1 call made by TCRdb goes unchecked. The CDR3 totals 16 residues. The CDR3 here is CASSRTGTGLYNEQFF.

The gene calls are TRBV6-5 and TRBJ2-2; there is no DNA to check the TCRdb D call of TRBD2. This CDR3 spans 14 amino acids. In germline, CDR1 is MNHEY, CDR2 SVGAGI. This CDR3 is CASSSVGGTGELFF.

The chain employs TRBV6-2 or TRBV6-3 and TRBJ2-5. CDR1 is MNHEY, CDR2 SVGEGT, per germline. The CDR3 sequence is 14 residues long. The CDR3 spells CASRLRVIRETQYF.

The CDR3 region is CASSQGTSGSFRWFF. The V call is TRBV6-5, the J call TRBJ2-1; TCRdb's D call, TRBD2, is unchecked because there is no DNA. Germline CDR1 MNHEY, CDR2 SVGAGI. The CDR3 sequence is 15 residues long.

The genes are TRBV20-1 and TRBJ2-5; with no DNA, the TCRdb D assignment of TRBD2 cannot be verified. This CDR3 is 12 amino acids long. Germline values: CDR1 DFQATT, CDR2 SNEGSKA (reference sequence). This chain's CDR3 is CSGTSGSETQYF.

The J gene is TRBJ1-3, the V gene TRBV5-1. The CDR3 totals 17 residues. Germline loops: CDR1 SGHRS, CDR2 YFSETQ. CDR3: CASSAIVPGSSGNTIYF.

The chain is built from TRBV19 and TRBJ1-1; TCRdb's D call of TRBD1 is untestable without DNA. The CDR3 spans 14 residues. Per the germline V gene, CDR1 is LNHDA and CDR2 is SQIVND (reference sequence). The CDR3: CASSKQELNTEAFF.

The chain combines TRBV19 with TRBJ2-1; TCRdb's assignment of TRBD1 cannot be checked, as there is no DNA. CDR3 size: 12 residues. Germline CDR1 reads LNHDA; CDR2 reads SQIVND (reference sequence). CDR3 sequence reads: CAIQGAYNEQFF.

CDR3 sequence: CASSATSGRGETQYF. This sequence joins TRBV6-1 and TRBJ2-5; checking the TCRdb D call of TRBD2 is not possible without DNA. This CDR3 contains 15 residues. Germline CDR1 and CDR2: MNHNS and SASEGT.

The chain has TRBV3-1 and TRBJ2-1; as DNA is missing, the TRBD2 call by TCRdb cannot be tested. From germline, CDR1 is LGHDT and CDR2 YNNKEL (reference sequence). The CDR3 spans 15 residues. The CDR3 here is CATTPGLAGGTEQFF.

This chain joins TRBV19 and TRBJ1-2. This CDR3 spans 14 amino acids. Germline assignment: CDR1 LNHDA and CDR2 SQIVND (reference sequence). The CDR3 spells CASSTPGLYYGYTF.

The gene calls are TRBV5-1 and TRBJ2-7. This CDR3 spans 15 amino acids. Per germline, CDR1 SGHRS and CDR2 YFSETQ. The CDR3 reads CASSLDSLGSYEQYF.

V gene TRBV29-1 combines with J gene TRBJ2-1; the TCRdb call, TRBD2, lacks DNA for checking. The CDR3 loop spans 12 amino acids. Germline CDR1 reads SQVTM; CDR2 reads ANQGSEA. CDR3: CSVGTRANEQFF.

The rearrangement links TRBV4-1 to TRBJ2-2; checking the TCRdb D call of TRBD2 is not possible without DNA. Germline V gene sequence: CDR1 MGHRA, CDR2 YSYEKL. CDR3 length: 15 residues. CDR3: CASSLLSGGTGELFF.

This chain links TRBV7-2 with TRBJ2-1; without DNA, the TCRdb call of TRBD1 cannot be checked. This CDR3 is built from 15 residues. CDR1 is SGHTA and CDR2 is FQGNSA in the germline V gene. The CDR3 here is CASSLSPGSYNEQFF.

The rearrangement joins TRBV29-1 to TRBJ2-7; the TCRdb D gene call, TRBD1, has no DNA to confirm it. CDR1 and CDR2 (germline): SQVTM, ANQGSEA. The CDR3 has 13 amino acids. CDR3 residues: CSVVRPGHYEQYF.

This chain connects TRBV30 to TRBJ2-1. Germline-derived CDR1 and CDR2 are GTSNPN and SVGIG (reference sequence). This CDR3 comprises 13 residues. CDR3 amino acids: CAWSPSYYNEQFF.

The rearrangement joins TRBV30 to TRBJ1-1; TCRdb selects TRBD1, and the lack of DNA leaves this call unchecked. The CDR3 contains 14 residues. Germline V CDR1 and CDR2: GTSNPN, SVGIG (reference sequence). The CDR3 loop is CACRYQGQNTEAFF.

The J gene is TRBJ2-1, the V gene TRBV3-1; TCRdb returns TRBD2, unconfirmable since there is no DNA. The CDR3 has 20 residues. CDR1 is LGHDT, CDR2 YNNKEL, per germline (reference sequence). CDR3 protein: CASSQVPRSSGRGGGYEQFF.

This sequence joins TRBV4-2 and TRBJ2-2. Per germline, CDR1 LGHNA and CDR2 YNFKEQ. This CDR3 is 16 amino acids long. This CDR3 is CASSLYSSENTGELFF.

This chain joins TRBV20-1 and TRBJ1-1. The germline gives CDR1 DFQATT, CDR2 SNEGSKA (reference sequence). CDR3 size: 15 residues. This CDR3 is CSARNPSREGTEAFF.

The J gene is TRBJ1-6, the V gene TRBV15; TCRdb lists TRBD1, though no DNA is available to test this call. This CDR3 is built from 15 residues. The germline CDR1 and CDR2 sequences are LNHNV and YYDKDF (reference sequence). The CDR3 sequence: CATSIGGTKNSPLHF.

The rearrangement joins TRBV10-1 to TRBJ2-5. The CDR3 spans 14 residues. Germline V gives CDR1 WNHNN, CDR2 SYGVQD (reference sequence). The CDR3 sequence: CASSESLGSGTQYF.

The CDR3 spells CSADTSGRGETQYF. The chain recombines TRBV20-1 with TRBJ2-5; TCRdb selects TRBD2, and the lack of DNA leaves this call unchecked. Germline V lookup: CDR1 DFQATT, CDR2 SNEGSKA (reference sequence). The CDR3 covers 14 residues.

V gene TRBV4-3 combines with J gene TRBJ2-1; TCRdb selects TRBD2, and the lack of DNA leaves this call unchecked. This CDR3 has 16 residues. Germline CDR1 reads LGHNA; CDR2 reads YSLEER. The CDR3 sequence is CASSQTGTRLADEQFF.

V usage is TRBV4-3 and J usage is TRBJ2-6; TCRdb picks TRBD2, but there is no DNA to check that call. Germline V gene data show CDR1 as LGHNA and CDR2 as YSLEER. The CDR3 consists of 20 residues. CDR3 sequence: CASSPRFSLAEISGANVLTF.

The V and J genes are TRBV7-2 and TRBJ1-5; TCRdb selects TRBD1, and the lack of DNA leaves this call unchecked. CDR1 is SGHTA and CDR2 is FQGNSA in the germline V gene. This CDR3 spans 17 amino acids. CDR3 residues: CASSYSPGRYSNQPQHF.